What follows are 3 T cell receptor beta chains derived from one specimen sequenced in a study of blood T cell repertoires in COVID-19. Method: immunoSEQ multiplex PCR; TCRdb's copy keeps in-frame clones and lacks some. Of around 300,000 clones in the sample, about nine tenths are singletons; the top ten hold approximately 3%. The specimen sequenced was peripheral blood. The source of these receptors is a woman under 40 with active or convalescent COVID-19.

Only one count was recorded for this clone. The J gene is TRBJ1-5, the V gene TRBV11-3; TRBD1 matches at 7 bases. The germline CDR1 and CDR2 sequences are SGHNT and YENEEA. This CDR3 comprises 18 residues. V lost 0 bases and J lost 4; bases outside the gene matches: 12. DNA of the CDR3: TGTGCCAGCAGCTTAGACCCTTACCGACAGGGACGAAATCAGCCCCAGCATTTT. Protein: CASSLDPYRQGRNQPQHF.

The CDR3 region has the DNA TGCGCCAGCAGTGAGCCCTTTGGAGCCCAGCATTTT. This sequence encodes CASSEPFGAQHF. J is TRBJ1-5 and V is TRBV10-1, with D hard to call. There are 12 residues in the CDR3. V lost 2 bases and J lost 11, with 10 bases in between. The germline V gene encodes CDR1 WNHNN and CDR2 SYGVQD (reference sequence).

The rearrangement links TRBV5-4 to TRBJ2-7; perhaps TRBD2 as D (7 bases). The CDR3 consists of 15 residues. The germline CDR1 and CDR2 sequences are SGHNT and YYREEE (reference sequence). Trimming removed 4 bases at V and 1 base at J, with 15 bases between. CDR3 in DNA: TGTGCCAGCAGCCCCGGGGGGCAGGGATCCTACGAGCAGTACTTC. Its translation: CASSPGGQGSYEQYF.